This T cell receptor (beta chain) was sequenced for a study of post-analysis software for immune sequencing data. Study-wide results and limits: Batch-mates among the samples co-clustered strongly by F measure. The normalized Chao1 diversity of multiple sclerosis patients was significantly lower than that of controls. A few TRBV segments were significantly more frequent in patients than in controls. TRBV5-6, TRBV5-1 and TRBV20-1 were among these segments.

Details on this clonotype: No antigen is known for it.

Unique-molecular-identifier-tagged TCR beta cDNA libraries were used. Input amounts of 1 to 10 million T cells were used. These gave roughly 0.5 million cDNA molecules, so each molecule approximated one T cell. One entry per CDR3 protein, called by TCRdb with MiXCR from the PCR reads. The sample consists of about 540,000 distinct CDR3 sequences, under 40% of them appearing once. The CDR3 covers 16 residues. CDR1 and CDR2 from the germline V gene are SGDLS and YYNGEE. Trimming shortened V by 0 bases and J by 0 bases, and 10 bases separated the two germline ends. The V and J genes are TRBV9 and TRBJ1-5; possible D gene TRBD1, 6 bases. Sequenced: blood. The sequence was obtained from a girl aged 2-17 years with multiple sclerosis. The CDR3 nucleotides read TGTGCCAGCAGCGTAGGTCCAGGGGATAGCAATCAGCCCCAGCATTTT. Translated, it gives CASSVGPGDSNQPQHF.